This T cell receptor beta chain was found in a study of blood T cell repertoires in COVID-19. Background on the study: Researchers got acute and convalescent COVID-19 samples from the United States, Italy and Spain. Sources were T cells, B-cell-depleted T cells, or PBMCs; the material itself was cDNA or gDNA.

The CDR3 totals 15 residues. The V gene's germline CDR1 is SGDLS and CDR2 YYNGEE. J gave up 7 bases and V 3 bases, and 3 bases lay outside the gene matches. In the authors' workflow: The assay estimated nucleated cells by amplifying reference gene primers. Libraries were prepared by immunoSEQ multiplex PCR; TCRdb keeps only in-frame clonotypes and omits some of them. From that table come the V and J calls and clone size; the DNA was used to work out D and trimming. The sample lists about 150,000 clones; 75% to 95% were seen once. The sequence was obtained from a man aged 45 to 65 with acute or convalescent COVID-19. V gene TRBV9 combines with J gene TRBJ1-6; TRBD1 agrees at 11 bases. The sequenced sample consisted of peripheral blood. The CDR3 region is CASSAGQGGNSPLHF. The CDR3 nucleotides read TGTGCCAGCAGCGCGGGACAGGGGGGAAATTCACCCCTCCACTTT.